The entry that follows covers one T cell receptor (beta chain) sequence. This sample was taken from a study of OX40 agonist ivuxolimab in advanced cancers. Study overall: Intravenous ivuxolimab was administered to patients every 2 weeks at 0.01 to 10 mg/kg. Three patients got partial responses; one had hepatocellular carcinoma and two had cutaneous melanoma.

This CDR3 is 11 amino acids long. Germline V gives CDR1 KGHSH, CDR2 LQKENI. Trimming removed 4 bases at V and 8 bases at J, with 5 bases between. Clones were read by immunoSEQ multiplex PCR, and TCRdb kept only the in-frame ones, dropping some. Of tens of thousands of clones in the sample, about 86% are singletons; the top ten hold roughly 4.2%. The sequence was obtained from an adult with an advanced solid tumor such as melanoma, head and neck, liver or kidney cancer. The chain has TRBV18 and TRBJ1-4; no clear D gene. The sample in question was CD4+ or CD8+ T cells sorted from blood, obtained in a trial of the OX40 agonist ivuxolimab. CDR3 amino acids: CASSLGEKLFF. The CDR3 coding sequence is TGTGCCAGCTCACTCGGCGAAAAACTGTTTTTT.